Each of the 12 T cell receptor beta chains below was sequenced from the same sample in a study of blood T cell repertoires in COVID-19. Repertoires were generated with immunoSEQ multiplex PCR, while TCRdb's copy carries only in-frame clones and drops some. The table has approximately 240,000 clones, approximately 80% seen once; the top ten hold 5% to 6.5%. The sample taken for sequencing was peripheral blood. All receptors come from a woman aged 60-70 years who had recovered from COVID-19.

The CDR3 sequence: CASNPQTDTQYF. The CDR3 nucleotides read TGTGCCAGCAATCCACAGACAGATACGCAGTATTTT. This chain connects TRBV2 to TRBJ2-3; D is ambiguous. The CDR3 contains 12 residues. Germline CDR1 reads SNHLY; CDR2 reads FYNNEI. The V end lost 7 bases, the J end lost 3 bases, and 8 bases lay between the germline ends.

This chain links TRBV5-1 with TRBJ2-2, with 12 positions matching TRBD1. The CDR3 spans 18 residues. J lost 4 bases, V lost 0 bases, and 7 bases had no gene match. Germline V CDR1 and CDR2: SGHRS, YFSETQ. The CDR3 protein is CASSLEGPGQGATGELFF. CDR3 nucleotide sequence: TGCGCCAGCAGCTTGGAGGGGCCGGGACAGGGGGCCACCGGGGAGCTGTTTTTT. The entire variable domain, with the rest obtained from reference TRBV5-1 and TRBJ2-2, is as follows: KAGVTQTPRYLIKTRGQQVTLSCSPISGHRSVSWYQQTPGQGLQFLFEYFSETQRNKGNFPGRFSGRQFSNSRSEMNVSTLELGDSALYLCASSLEGPGQGATGELFFGEGSRLTVL.

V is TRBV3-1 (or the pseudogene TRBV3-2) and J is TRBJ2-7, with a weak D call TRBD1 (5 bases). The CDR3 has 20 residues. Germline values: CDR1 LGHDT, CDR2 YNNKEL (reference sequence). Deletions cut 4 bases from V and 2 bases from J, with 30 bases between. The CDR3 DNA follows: TGTGCCAGCAGCCCCCTACACCGCGGCTACGACCGACAGCCACCCTACGAGCAGTACTTC. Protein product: CASSPLHRGYDRQPPYEQYF.

This CDR3 reads CASSFLWEGGSEQYF. In DNA, the CDR3 is TGTGCCAGCAGTTTCCTTTGGGAGGGCGGTAGCGAGCAGTACTTC. V gene TRBV28 combines with J gene TRBJ2-7; 7 bases agree with TRBD2. Losses at the gene ends were 3 bases for V and 6 bases for J; bases not matched to a gene: 11. The CDR3 length is 15 residues. CDR1 is MDHEN, CDR2 SYDVKM, per germline.

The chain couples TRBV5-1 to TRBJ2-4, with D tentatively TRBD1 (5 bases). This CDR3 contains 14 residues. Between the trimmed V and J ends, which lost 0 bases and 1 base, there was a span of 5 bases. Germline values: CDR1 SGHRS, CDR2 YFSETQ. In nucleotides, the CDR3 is TGCGCCAGCAGCTTGGCAGGGGCCAAAAACATTCAGTACTTC. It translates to CASSLAGAKNIQYF.

The CDR3 loop is CAIRPGLDTYEQYF. For the CDR3, the DNA is TGTGCCATCAGGCCGGGACTAGATACCTACGAGCAGTACTTC. The chain employs TRBV10-3 and TRBJ2-7; TRBD2 aligns across 8 bases. Per the germline V gene, CDR1 is ENHRY and CDR2 is SYGVKD. V shed 6 bases, J shed 2 bases, and the junction held 6 bases outside the gene matches. The CDR3 covers 14 residues.

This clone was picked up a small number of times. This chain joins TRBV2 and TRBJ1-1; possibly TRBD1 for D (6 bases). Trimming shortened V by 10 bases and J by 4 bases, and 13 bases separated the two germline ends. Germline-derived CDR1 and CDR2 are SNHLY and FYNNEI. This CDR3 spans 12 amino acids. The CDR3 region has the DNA TGTGCCAAACAGGGCGGTCCCACTGAAGCTTTCTTT. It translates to CAKQGGPTEAFF.

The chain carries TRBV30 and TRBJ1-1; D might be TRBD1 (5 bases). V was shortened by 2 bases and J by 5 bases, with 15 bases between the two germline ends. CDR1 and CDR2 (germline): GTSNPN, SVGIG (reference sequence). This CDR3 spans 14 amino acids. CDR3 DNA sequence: TGTGCCTGGAGTCCCGGGGGAGGGCGAACTGAAGCTTTCTTT. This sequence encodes CAWSPGGGRTEAFF.

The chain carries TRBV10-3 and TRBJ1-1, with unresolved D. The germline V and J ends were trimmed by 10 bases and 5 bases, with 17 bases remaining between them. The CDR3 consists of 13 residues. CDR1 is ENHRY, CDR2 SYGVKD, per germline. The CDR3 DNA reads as TGTGCCACCAGAGGGAGGGTGGAAACTGAAGCTTTCTTT. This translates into CATRGRVETEAFF.

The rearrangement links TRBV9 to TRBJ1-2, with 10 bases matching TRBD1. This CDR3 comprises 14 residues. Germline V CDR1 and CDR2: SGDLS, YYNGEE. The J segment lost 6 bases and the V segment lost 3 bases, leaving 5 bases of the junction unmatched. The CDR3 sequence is CASSGLGTGDGYTF. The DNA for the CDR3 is TGTGCCAGCAGCGGCCTAGGGACAGGGGATGGCTACACCTTC.

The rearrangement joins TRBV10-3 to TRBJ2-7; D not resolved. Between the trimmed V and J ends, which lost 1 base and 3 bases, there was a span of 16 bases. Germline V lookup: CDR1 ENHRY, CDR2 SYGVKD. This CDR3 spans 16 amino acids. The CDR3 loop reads CAISELGVKSNYEQYF. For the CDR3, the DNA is TGTGCCATCAGTGAGTTGGGCGTGAAGAGTAACTACGAGCAGTACTTC.

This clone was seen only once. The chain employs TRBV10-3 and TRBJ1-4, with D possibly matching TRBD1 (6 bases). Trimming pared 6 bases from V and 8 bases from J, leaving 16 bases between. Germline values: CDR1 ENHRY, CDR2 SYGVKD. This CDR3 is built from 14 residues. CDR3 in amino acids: CAISEQGASEKLFF. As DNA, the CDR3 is TGTGCCATCAGCGAACAGGGAGCTTCGGAAAAACTGTTTTTT.